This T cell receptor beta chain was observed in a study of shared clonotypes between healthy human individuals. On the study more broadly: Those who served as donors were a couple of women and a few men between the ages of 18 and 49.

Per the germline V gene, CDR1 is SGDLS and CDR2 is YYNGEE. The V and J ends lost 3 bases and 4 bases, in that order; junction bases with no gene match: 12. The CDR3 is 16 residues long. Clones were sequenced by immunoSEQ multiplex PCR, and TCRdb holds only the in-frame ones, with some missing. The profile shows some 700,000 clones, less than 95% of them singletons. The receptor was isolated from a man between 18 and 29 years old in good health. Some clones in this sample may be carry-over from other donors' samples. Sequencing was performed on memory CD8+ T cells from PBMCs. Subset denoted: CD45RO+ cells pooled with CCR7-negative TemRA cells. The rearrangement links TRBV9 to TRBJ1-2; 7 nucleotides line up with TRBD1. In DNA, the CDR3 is TGTGCCAGCAGCGCCCGGACAGGCGCCCATATCTATGGCTACACCTTC. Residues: CASSARTGAHIYGYTF.